The 11 T cell receptor beta chains presented below share a single source sample, sequenced in a study of shared clonotypes between healthy human individuals. Profiled with immunoSEQ multiplex PCR; TCRdb holds only in-frame clones, not every one. This table has fewer than 1.6 million clones, approximately 98.5% appearing once. Sequencing input: naive CD4+ T cells sorted from blood. Subset here: CD45RA+ positively selected. The source of these receptors is a man aged 30-40 years in good health.

This chain links TRBV27 with TRBJ2-2; 8 bases match TRBD2. Germline trimming cut 4 bases from V and 6 bases from J; bases unmatched to any gene: 7. The CDR3 loop spans 15 amino acids. CDR1 is MNHEY and CDR2 is SMNVEV in the germline V gene (reference sequence). CDR3 sequence (DNA): TGTGCCAGCAGTTCTACGGGACTAGAGCCCGGGGAGCTGTTTTTT. Its protein product is CASSSTGLEPGELFF.

The CDR3 is CASSRRVGDHQPQHF. The CDR3, as DNA: TGTGCCAGCAGCCGGCGGGTGGGGGATCATCAGCCCCAGCATTTT. This chain joins TRBV11-2 and TRBJ1-5; D might be TRBD1 (5 bases). The germline V gene has CDR1 SGHAT and CDR2 FQNNGV. The CDR3 consists of 15 residues. V gave up 5 bases and J gave up 5 bases, with 16 bases separating them.

The chain recombines TRBV30 with TRBJ2-7; 8 nucleotides match TRBD2. The trim removed 6 bases at V and 3 bases at J, leaving 7 bases unmatched. Germline V gene sequence: CDR1 GTSNPN, CDR2 SVGIG (reference sequence). The CDR3 loop spans 13 amino acids. The CDR3 nucleotides are TGTGCCTGTGTCGTCCTAGCGGGCTACGAGCAGTACTTC. Protein sequence: CACVVLAGYEQYF.

In regard to this clone: This sample also contains other DNA sequences that code for the same CDR3. The chain recombines TRBV6-5 with TRBJ1-2, with 7 positions matching TRBD1. This CDR3 comprises 14 residues. CDR1 and CDR2 from the germline V gene are MNHEY and SVGAGI. Trimming removed 0 bases from V and 4 bases from J; junction bases left unmatched: 2. The CDR3 coding sequence is TGTGCCAGCAGTTACTCGACAGGGTTCTATGGCTACACCTTC. Translated, it gives CASSYSTGFYGYTF.

V usage is TRBV6-5 and J usage is TRBJ1-5; 8 positions match TRBD1. Germline-derived CDR1 and CDR2 are MNHEY and SVGAGI. The J segment lost 1 base and the V segment lost 3 bases, leaving 5 bases of the junction unmatched. This CDR3 spans 16 amino acids. The CDR3 here is CASSYRTGGSNQPQHF. DNA for the CDR3: TGTGCCAGCAGTTATCGAACAGGGGGGAGCAATCAGCCCCAGCATTTT.

This chain uses TRBV18 with TRBJ1-1; 7 bases are shared with TRBD1. CDR3 size: 14 residues. The germline gives CDR1 KGHSH, CDR2 LQKENI. V lost 3 bases, J lost 7 bases, and 8 bases stayed unmatched. The CDR3 protein is CASSPSTGLDEAFF. CDR3 DNA: TGTGCCAGCTCACCGTCGACAGGGTTGGATGAAGCTTTCTTT.

The chain has TRBV7-2 and TRBJ2-7; a weak D match, TRBD2 (6 bases). The CDR3 covers 15 residues. The ends were cut back, 5 bases at V and 7 bases at J, with 21 bases in the middle. Germline V gives CDR1 SGHTA, CDR2 FQGNSA. The CDR3 protein is CASSLLGTGIGEQYF. Here the CDR3 DNA reads TGTGCCAGCAGCCTCCTCGGGACTGGAATTGGTGAGCAGTACTTC.

The chain is built from TRBV7-8 and TRBJ2-7; possible D gene TRBD1, 6 bases. The V and J ends lost 4 bases and 7 bases respectively, with 20 bases between them. The germline CDR1 and CDR2 sequences are SGHVS and FQNEAQ. There are 15 residues in the CDR3. The CDR3 DNA follows: TGTGCCAGCAGCTCCCGGGACACATACACGGGGGAGCAGTACTTC. Its protein is CASSSRDTYTGEQYF.

The rearrangement joins TRBV9 to TRBJ2-3, with 14 nucleotides matching TRBD2. The CDR3 runs to 20 residues. Germline assignment: CDR1 SGDLS and CDR2 YYNGEE. V lost 2 bases, J lost 0 bases, and 11 bases stayed unmatched. This CDR3 is CASSVRLAGGPLTSTDTQYF. The CDR3 DNA sequence: TGTGCCAGCAGCGTTAGACTAGCGGGAGGGCCATTGACTAGCACAGATACGCAGTATTTT.

The chain carries TRBV18 and TRBJ2-3; 10 bases match TRBD2. Trimming cost V 3 bases and J 1 base; bases outside gene matches: 10. CDR1 is KGHSH and CDR2 is LQKENI in the germline V gene. CDR3 length: 18 residues. The DNA of the CDR3 is TGTGCCAGCTCACCTCTAGCGGGAGCCGCTCCCGGCACAGATACGCAGTATTTT. It encodes CASSPLAGAAPGTDTQYF.

This chain connects TRBV6-1 to TRBJ1-2; D is perhaps TRBD1 (6 bases). The CDR3 runs 12 residues. Germline V gives CDR1 MNHNS, CDR2 SASEGT. V was trimmed by 3 bases and J by 11 bases, leaving 13 bases between them. DNA for the CDR3: TGTGCCAGCAGTGAGACGCAGGGGAGATACACCTTC. Translating it yields CASSETQGRYTF.